What follows are 10 T cell receptor beta chains derived from one specimen sequenced in a study of breast tumors, draining lymph nodes, adjacent tissues. Breast cancer patients provided tissue from their axillary draining lymph nodes. TCRdb reanalysed the multiplex PCR reads using MiXCR and keeps one entry per CDR3 protein. The data contain approximately 130,000 distinct CDR3 sequences, 21% of them singletons. Sequencing input: axillary lymph node tissue. These receptors all come from a female donor with breast cancer. Some clones in this sample may be carry-over from other donors' samples.

Of note for this clonotype: Given a much more abundant clone one base away, this may be a read error. The V gene is TRBV28, the J gene TRBJ2-1; 11 positions match TRBD2. Germline CDR1 and CDR2: MDHEN and SYDVKM. The CDR3 sequence is 15 residues long. Here the CDR3 reads CACSLTSGTYNEQFF. CDR3 sequence (DNA): TGTGCCTGCAGTTTGACTAGCGGGACCTACAATGAGCAGTTCTTC.

Regarding this clonotype: A much larger clone differs by one base, so this may be a read error. The chain links TRBV5-6 to TRBJ2-5, with 11 positions matching TRBD1. Germline lookup yields CDR1 SGHDT and CDR2 YYEEEE. CDR3 size: 15 residues. For the CDR3, the DNA is TGTGCCAGCAGCGCGGACAGGGGGCCCGGAGAGATCCAGTACTTC. Protein product: CASSADRGPGEIQYF.

This clonotype has at least ten counts. This rearrangement joins TRBV10-3 to TRBJ1-3; 12 bases match TRBD1. After removal of 7 bases from V and 8 bases from J, the junction contained 9 bases not matched to a gene. The CDR3 totals 15 residues. Per germline, CDR1 ENHRY and CDR2 SYGVKD. The CDR3 protein is CAIKPGQGAGYTIYF. CDR3 nucleotide sequence: TGTGCCATCAAGCCGGGACAGGGGGCTGGTTACACCATATATTTT.

This clonotype appeared a few times. The J gene is TRBJ2-4, the V gene TRBV5-1; D possibly matches TRBD1 or TRBD2 (6 bases each). Trimming took 3 bases from V and 8 from J, leaving 18 bases between them. The CDR3 is 15 residues long. Germline V gives CDR1 SGHRS, CDR2 YFSETQ. CDR3 sequence reads: CASSSDVGGADIQYF. The CDR3 region has the DNA TGCGCCAGCAGCTCAGATGTCGGGGGCGCGGACATTCAGTACTTC.

A note on this clonotype: A read error may explain this, as a much larger clone is one base away. The chain joins TRBV3-1 to TRBJ2-1; D is unclear. The CDR3 spans 13 residues. Germline V CDR1 and CDR2: LGHDT, YNNKEL (reference sequence). The V and J ends lost 5 bases and 8 bases respectively, with 13 bases between them. The chain's CDR3 is CASSCDNDHEQFF. DNA of the CDR3: TGTGCCAGCAGCTGCGACAACGACCATGAGCAGTTCTTC.

The table lists this clonotype with many counts. This chain joins TRBV7-9 and TRBJ1-5; D gene unclear. Germline assignment: CDR1 SEHNR and CDR2 FQNEAQ (reference sequence). The CDR3 loop spans 12 amino acids. V was cut by 5 bases and J by 4 bases, with 6 bases left in between. This CDR3 reads CASSTDNQPQHF. As DNA, the CDR3 is TGTGCCAGCAGCACAGATAATCAGCCCCAGCATTTT.

This clonotype was seen many times. The CDR3: CASSHSPVSGRGAGELFF. The CDR3 nucleotides read TGTGCCAGCAGCCACTCCCCCGTCAGCGGGAGGGGTGCCGGGGAGCTGTTTTTT. The chain employs TRBV7-3 and TRBJ2-2; 10 positions match TRBD2. CDR3 length equals 18 residues. CDR1 and CDR2 from the germline V gene are SGHTA and FQGTGA. V trimming: 5 bases; J trimming: 6 bases; junction bases outside the gene matches: 15.

This clonotype was observed at least ten times. The chain combines TRBV6-4 with TRBJ2-1, with no clear D. The length of the CDR3 is 13 residues. V gave up 0 bases and J gave up 5 bases, with 5 bases separating them. From germline, CDR1 is MRHNA and CDR2 SNTAGT. As DNA, the CDR3 is TGTGCCAGCAGTGACTCGGCGCACAATGAGCAGTTCTTC. This codes for CASSDSAHNEQFF.

This clonotype has a count of ten or more. V is TRBV20-1 and J is TRBJ2-1; TRBD2 matches at 9 bases. Germline assignment: CDR1 DFQATT and CDR2 SNEGSKA (reference sequence). The CDR3 loop spans 19 amino acids. V shed 5 bases and J 0 bases; nucleotides not matched to a gene: 17. CDR3 loop: CSAPRGGREGLSSYNEQFF. CDR3 DNA: TGCAGTGCTCCCCGTGGAGGGCGGGAGGGCCTGAGCTCCTACAATGAGCAGTTCTTC.

This clonotype has at least ten counts. The chain is built from TRBV6-7 and TRBJ2-3; TRBD2 might be the D (5 bases). TRBV6-7 is identified as an open reading frame with a role that is uncertain. This CDR3 comprises 14 residues. The V end lost 7 bases, the J end lost 2 bases, and 13 bases lay between the germline ends. CDR3 amino acids: CASIGKLHTDTQYF. For the CDR3, the DNA is TGTGCCAGCATCGGGAAGCTGCACACAGATACGCAGTATTTT.